Described below is a single T cell receptor beta chain sequence and its context. Its antigen is not yet known. The input lacks base qualities; no much larger clone sits a single base away. Patients with autoimmune disease history or receiving systemic immunosuppression were excluded from the trial. Peripheral blood for TCR sequencing was drawn from every dose cohort at baseline, at cycle 4 day 1 and at cycle 7 day 1. The samples were drawn from a first-in-human, open-label, multicenter phase I dose-escalation trial of ivuxolimab. Adults with locally advanced or metastatic melanoma, renal cell, hepatocellular, or head and neck squamous cell carcinoma were enrolled in the trial. Before TCR sequencing, CD4+ and CD8+ T cells were separately sorted from peripheral blood. To sequence the TCRbeta CDR3 region, genomic DNA was isolated from the sorted cells. The immunoSEQ Assay was used for sequencing of TCRbeta CDR3 regions. TCRdb stores this immuneACCESS table with in-frame sequences only. Part of the clones is absent; in the studies checked, under half of the shortfall reflects unresolved V genes, and no reason is known for the rest. The sample contains more than 85,000 clones, 75% to 95% of them found a single time. 0.25% to 0.35% of the sample is taken by the ten largest.

The entry originates in a study of OX40 agonist ivuxolimab in advanced cancers. Notes on the research overall: The costimulatory receptor OX40 (CD134) was targeted by ivuxolimab, a fully human IgG2 agonistic monoclonal antibody. Three dose-escalation patients achieved partial responses, one with hepatocellular carcinoma and two with cutaneous melanoma. The purpose of peripheral TCRbeta sequencing was to test whether ivuxolimab changed TCR sequence diversity and led to clonal T-cell expansion. Intravenous ivuxolimab was administered to patients every 2 weeks at six dose levels: 0.01, 0.1, 0.3, 1.5, 3 and 10 mg/kg. Among the roughly 50 dose-escalation patients, about 19 had hepatocellular carcinoma, approximately 15 melanoma, 9 renal cell carcinoma and 9 head and neck cancer. The paper reports the monotherapy dose-escalation portion (N of about 56 patients) of the phase I ivuxolimab trial. In the dose-escalation cohort, around 80% of patients were male, and the mean age was 60 years with a range of roughly 20 to 85. Prior anti-PD-1, anti-PD-L1 or anti-CTLA-4 therapy was permitted, and checkpoint inhibitors had been received by 40% to 50% of dose-escalation patients. On the study overall, not on this receptor specifically: After ivuxolimab, expanded clones were on average more numerous among CD8+ T cells than among CD4+ T cells. Antigen specificity was not determined for the clonally expanded peripheral T cells. Low levels of normalized T-cell clonal expansion were also seen in some patients who did not respond. In the 0.1-3.0 mg/kg groups, partial responders had among the lowest normalized peripheral clonal expansion, particularly in CD8+ T cells. At doses of 0.1 to 3.0 mg/kg, clonal expansion of both CD4+ and CD8+ blood T cells was observed from baseline to week 6.

Between the V and J ends, shortened by 1 base and 0 bases respectively, the junction contains 13 bases. CDR1 is given as SGHTA and CDR2 as FQGNSA, both from the germline V gene. Counted from cysteine to phenylalanine, this CDR3 has 17 amino acids. Just the 51-base CDR3 DNA is kept, in frame starting at base 1. Here the chain combines TRBV7-2 and TRBJ1-3; TRBD1 is a weak D gene call, 6 bases matching. The sequence was collected from an adult with an advanced solid tumor such as melanoma, head and neck, liver or kidney cancer. Here the sequenced sample was CD4+ or CD8+ T cells sorted from blood, taken in a trial of the OX40 agonist ivuxolimab. The DNA reads as follows: TGTGCCAGCAGCTTAGTTGCAGGGGTTAGCTCTGGAAACACCATATATTTT. Its protein reads: CASSLVAGVSSGNTIYF.